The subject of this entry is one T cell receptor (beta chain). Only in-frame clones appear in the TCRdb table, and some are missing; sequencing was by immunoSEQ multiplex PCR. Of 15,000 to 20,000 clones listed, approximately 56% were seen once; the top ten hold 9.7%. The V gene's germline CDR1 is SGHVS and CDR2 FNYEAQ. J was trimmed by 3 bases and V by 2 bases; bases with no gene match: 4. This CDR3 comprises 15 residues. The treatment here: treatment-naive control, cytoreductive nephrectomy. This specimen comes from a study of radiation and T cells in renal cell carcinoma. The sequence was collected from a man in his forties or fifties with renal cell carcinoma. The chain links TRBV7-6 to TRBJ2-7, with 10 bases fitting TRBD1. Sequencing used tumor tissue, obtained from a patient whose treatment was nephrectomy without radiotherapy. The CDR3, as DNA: TGTGCCAGCAGCTTATGGACAGGGGGTGGCTACGAGCAGTACTTC. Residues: CASSLWTGGGYEQYF.